A selection of T cell receptor beta chains follows, all from one sample in a study of T cell repertoires in cytomegalovirus infection. TCRdb fed the reads into MiXCR, producing one record per CDR3 protein. The sample yields roughly 120,000 distinct CDR3 sequences, approximately 30% seen once. The antigens of these receptors remain unknown. The material was CD8+ T cells from cultured PBMCs, obtained from culture after CMV antigen stimulation. These receptors originate from a human donor in good health (CMV status not recorded). Some clones in this sample may be carry-over from other donors' samples. The CDR3 runs from the conserved cysteine through the conserved F or W. The order of the fields is clone size, D gene, V gene, J gene, CDR3 DNA, CDR3 protein. The D gene is left open where the match is weak. Some rows have no size entry. The others give once, few or many, or a class for an expanded clone.

few	TRBD2	TRBV7-2	TRBJ2-5	TGTGCCAGCAGCTTCATAGGTAGCGGGGGATCTGGGGTGGAGACCCAGTACTTC	CASSFIGSGGSGVETQYF
-	TRBD2	TRBV11-1	TRBJ2-1	TGTGCCAGCAGCTTAATTGGACTAGCGAGTAACAATGAGCAGTTCTTC	CASSLIGLASNNEQFF
few	-	TRBV7-8	TRBJ1-5	TGTGCCAGCAGCTTATTTCTAGAAAGGGATAGCAATCAGCCCCAGCATTTT	CASSLFLERDSNQPQHF
-	-	TRBV19	TRBJ1-2	TGTGCCAGTAGTCCCCAGGGGTATGGCTACACCTTC	CASSPQGYGYTF
-	-	TRBV12-5	TRBJ1-1	TGTGCTAGTGGTTTGGGGACAATGACTTTCTTT	CASGLGTMTFF
-	-	TRBV28	TRBJ1-2	TGTGCCAGCAGTCCGATAAACTATGGCTACACCTTC	CASSPINYGYTF
-	-	TRBV27	TRBJ2-2	TGTGCCAGCAGTTTCTCAAGCTCGACTGTCAACACCGGAGAGCTGTTTTTT	CASSFSSSTVNTGELFF
-	TRBD1	TRBV12-3/TRBV12-4	TRBJ2-7	TGTGCCAGCAGCCCCCCGGGACAGCAGTACGAGCAGTACTTC	CASSPPGQQYEQYF
-	-	TRBV7-6	TRBJ2-3	TGTGCCAGCAGCCCCGAAAGTCGGGGCGCAGATACGCAGTATTTT	CASSPESRGADTQYF
-	-	TRBV6-2/TRBV6-3	TRBJ1-1	TGTGCCAGCAGACCCCCTTCGGGAGGGGAGAACACTGAAGCTTTCTTT	CASRPPSGGENTEAFF
-	TRBD1	TRBV6-1	TRBJ2-5	TGTGCCAGCAGTGATCGGACAGGGGCATTCGAGTACCAAGAGACCCAGTACTTC	CASSDRTGAFEYQETQYF
-	-	TRBV6-6	TRBJ1-2	TGTGCCAGCAGTTACTCGACAGAGATCTATGGCTACACCTTC	CASSYSTEIYGYTF
few	-	TRBV6-2/TRBV6-3	TRBJ1-2	TGTGCCAGCAGTTACGGAAGGCAAGGCTACACCTTC	CASSYGRQGYTF
few	-	TRBV28	TRBJ2-3	TGTGCCAGCAGTTTTGTGACACCTAGCACAGATACGCAGTATTTT	CASSFVTPSTDTQYF
many	TRBD2	TRBV7-8	TRBJ2-5	TGTGCCAGCAGCTTCACGGGACTAGCGGGGGGGAAAGAGACCCAGTACTTC	CASSFTGLAGGKETQYF
many	TRBD1	TRBV12-3/TRBV12-4	TRBJ2-7	TGTGCCAGCAGCCCTGGGACAGGCGACGAGCAGTACTTC	CASSPGTGDEQYF
few	-	TRBV15	TRBJ2-1	TGTGCCACCAGCAGAGATAGCCGCCGGGCCTACAATGAGCAGTTCTTC	CATSRDSRRAYNEQFF
few	-	TRBV7-6	TRBJ1-1	TGTGCCAGCAGTTCAGGGATGAACACTGAAGCTTTCTTT	CASSSGMNTEAFF
-	-	TRBV7-7	TRBJ2-1	TGTGCTAGCAGCTCCGGGCCCCACTACTACAATGAGCAGTTCTTC	CASSSGPHYYNEQFF
many	-	TRBV7-7	TRBJ2-2	TGTGCTAGCAGCTTAGCGTCGGGATACACCGGGGAGCTGTTTTTT	CASSLASGYTGELFF
once	-	TRBV27	TRBJ1-1	TGTGCCAGCAGTTTCAGGGCTACCAACACTGAAGCTTTCTTT	CASSFRATNTEAFF
-	-	TRBV7-9	TRBJ2-7	TGTGCCAGCAGCTTCCAGGGGACCTACGAGCAGTACTTC	CASSFQGTYEQYF
-	-	TRBV28	TRBJ1-6	TGTGCCAGCAGTTTAAGTCGGGGAAGGTATTCACCCCTCCACTTT	CASSLSRGRYSPLHF
few	TRBD1	TRBV19	TRBJ1-1	TGTGCCAGTACCAGGACAGGGTGGACTGAAGCTTTCTTT	CASTRTGWTEAFF
many	TRBD1	TRBV28	TRBJ2-3	TGTGCCAGCAGTAAGCGGACAGGGGGCTATAGGACAGATACGCAGTATTTT	CASSKRTGGYRTDTQYF
-	-	TRBV5-5	TRBJ2-7	TGTGCCACCTCCGGCGGGACAGAGTACGAGCAGTACTTC	CATSGGTEYEQYF
few	-	TRBV12-3/TRBV12-4	TRBJ1-6	TGTGCCAGCAGTGACAGACAGTCCAGCAATTCACCCCTCCACTTT	CASSDRQSSNSPLHF
-	TRBD1	TRBV28	TRBJ1-5	TGTGCCAGCAGCCTGAGGGGACAGGGTCAGCCCCAGCATTTT	CASSLRGQGQPQHF
-	-	TRBV7-8	TRBJ1-6	TGTGCCAGCAGCTTAAGGACGGATGATAGCTCCTATAATTCACCCCTCCACTTT	CASSLRTDDSSYNSPLHF
few	-	TRBV6-1	TRBJ2-2	TGTGCCAGCAGTGAAGCGTCCCCCCTCGCAGGGATCACCGGGGAGCTGTTTTTT	CASSEASPLAGITGELFF
-	TRBD2	TRBV6-2/TRBV6-3	TRBJ2-3	TGTGCCAGCAGCCCTGGGACTAGCGGAAGCACAGATACGCAGTATTTT	CASSPGTSGSTDTQYF
-	TRBD2	TRBV12-3/TRBV12-4	TRBJ2-3	TGTGCCAGCAGTTTAGTAGCTAGCGGGGAATGGGATACGCAGTATTTT	CASSLVASGEWDTQYF
few	-	TRBV10-3	TRBJ2-2	TGTGCATCCGGGGTGGCCGAAGGCAGGAACACCGGGGAGCTGTTTTTT	CASGVAEGRNTGELFF
-	-	TRBV2	TRBJ1-2	TGTGCCAGCATGGAGCCCCGAAGGTTCTATGGCTACACCTTC	CASMEPRRFYGYTF
-	-	TRBV6-6	TRBJ1-1	TGTGCCAGCACCGAAGGGGGGGAATTGACTGAAGCTTTCTTT	CASTEGGELTEAFF
-	-	TRBV6-1	TRBJ1-5	TGTGCCAGCAAATCCGGGGGGTCTCTCTATCAGCCCCAGCATTTT	CASKSGGSLYQPQHF
-	-	TRBV2	TRBJ2-1	TGTGCCAGGGGGAGCGAGGCGGGGAATAGCTATGAGCAGTTCTTC	CARGSEAGNSYEQFF
-	TRBD1	TRBV5-6	TRBJ1-5	TGTGCCAGCAGCGAGACCAGGGGGCAGGGATATAGCAATCAGCCCCAGCATTTT	CASSETRGQGYSNQPQHF
many	TRBD1	TRBV11-1	TRBJ2-1	TGTGCCAGCAGCTGGGACACCGGGACAGGCAATGAGCAGTTCTTC	CASSWDTGTGNEQFF
few	-	TRBV6-2/TRBV6-3	TRBJ2-1	TGTGCCAGCAGTTATTGGGGGGTAACATACAATGAGCAGTTCTTC	CASSYWGVTYNEQFF
-	-	TRBV7-2	TRBJ1-1	TGTGCCAGCAGCACAAGTGTGGGGGGGCCGAGGGAAGCTTTCTTT	CASSTSVGGPREAFF
-	TRBD1	TRBV6-2/TRBV6-3	TRBJ1-2	TGTGCCAGCAGCTGGGACAGGGATGTCAATGGCTACACCTTC	CASSWDRDVNGYTF